This is a list of T cell receptor beta chains from one sample in a study of monozygotic twins with inflammatory bowel disease. Following a re-call of the 5' RACE reads, TCRdb has one entry per CDR3 protein and lacks DNA. The sample includes 400,000 to 500,000 distinct CDR3 sequences. The sample taken for sequencing was blood. These receptors all stem from a human donor with ulcerative colitis or Crohn's disease, or a healthy co-twin of an affected twin (not recorded which). Each CDR3 is given with its conserved first and last residue.

j_gene: TRBJ2-1; v_gene: TRBV29-1; CDR3aa: CSAHAPQRSYNEQFF
j_gene: TRBJ1-1; v_gene: TRBV18; CDR3aa: CASSPRIGPTEAFF
j_gene: TRBJ2-5; v_gene: TRBV7-9; CDR3aa: CASSLSWRWETQYF
j_gene: TRBJ1-4; v_gene: TRBV2; CDR3aa: CASSEGRGGEKLFF
j_gene: TRBJ2-1; v_gene: TRBV2; CDR3aa: CASSVSSRLGWEQFF
j_gene: TRBJ1-3; v_gene: TRBV3-1; CDR3aa: CATGDRQPQAPGNTIYF
j_gene: TRBJ1-1; v_gene: TRBV12-3/TRBV12-4; CDR3aa: CASSLSYGGDTEAFF
j_gene: TRBJ1-2; v_gene: TRBV12-3/TRBV12-4; CDR3aa: CASTRGGFGYTF
j_gene: TRBJ2-2; v_gene: TRBV5-6; CDR3aa: CASSWGSFTGELFF
j_gene: TRBJ2-1; v_gene: TRBV6-1; CDR3aa: CASDDRGGIEQFF
j_gene: TRBJ2-7; v_gene: TRBV18; CDR3aa: CASSPPPGGEQYF
j_gene: TRBJ2-5; v_gene: TRBV12-3/TRBV12-4; CDR3aa: CASREASGTQYF
j_gene: TRBJ2-1; v_gene: TRBV4-3; CDR3aa: CASTIPGPYNEQFF
j_gene: TRBJ1-5; v_gene: TRBV6-1; CDR3aa: CASSEAGGPYQPQHF
j_gene: TRBJ1-6; v_gene: TRBV28; CDR3aa: CASTRTASSYNSPLHF
j_gene: TRBJ1-4; v_gene: TRBV7-9; CDR3aa: CASTLRGYEKLFF
j_gene: TRBJ2-5; v_gene: TRBV3-1; CDR3aa: CASSQVLAWETQYF
j_gene: TRBJ2-1; v_gene: TRBV30; CDR3aa: CAWSVPGTASSYNEQFF
j_gene: TRBJ2-7; v_gene: TRBV28; CDR3aa: CASGWGHEQYF
j_gene: TRBJ2-7; v_gene: TRBV4-3; CDR3aa: CASSQRLGGSHEQYF
j_gene: TRBJ2-7; v_gene: TRBV12-3/TRBV12-4; CDR3aa: CASSLGLNYDF
j_gene: TRBJ1-2; v_gene: TRBV27; CDR3aa: CASSLFPSSGYTF
j_gene: TRBJ2-7; v_gene: TRBV12-3/TRBV12-4; CDR3aa: CASSRPGGIYEQYF
j_gene: TRBJ2-7; v_gene: TRBV13; CDR3aa: CASSLGVLAGDRWEQYF
j_gene: TRBJ1-5; v_gene: TRBV28; CDR3aa: CASSLVRQHNQPQHF
j_gene: TRBJ1-1; v_gene: TRBV5-1; CDR3aa: CASRSGQGSVTEAFF
j_gene: TRBJ2-7; v_gene: TRBV4-1; CDR3aa: CASSLYRQGPYEQYF
j_gene: TRBJ1-5; v_gene: TRBV5-6; CDR3aa: CASSLSGPSNQPQHF
j_gene: TRBJ1-3; v_gene: TRBV7-2; CDR3aa: CASSSDEEGSGNTIYF
j_gene: TRBJ2-1; v_gene: TRBV15; CDR3aa: CATSPQTSGEQFF
j_gene: TRBJ1-1; v_gene: TRBV7-9; CDR3aa: CASSLGGGMEAFF
j_gene: TRBJ2-1; v_gene: TRBV2; CDR3aa: CASRPPGLAGEQFF
j_gene: TRBJ2-7; v_gene: TRBV29-1; CDR3aa: CSVRGGGVDEQYF
j_gene: TRBJ1-5; v_gene: TRBV20-1; CDR3aa: CSASPGQGVQPQHF
j_gene: TRBJ2-1; v_gene: TRBV4-1; CDR3aa: CASSQPAVSNEQFF
j_gene: TRBJ2-5; v_gene: TRBV7-9; CDR3aa: CASSLERTGETQYF
j_gene: TRBJ2-1; v_gene: TRBV20-1; CDR3aa: CSTPGLVGFNEQFF
j_gene: TRBJ2-7; v_gene: TRBV13; CDR3aa: CASSVGREQYF
j_gene: TRBJ1-2; v_gene: TRBV20-1; CDR3aa: CSARLGVRGWWSGYTF
j_gene: TRBJ2-1; v_gene: TRBV27; CDR3aa: CASKVFLRGSYNEQFF
j_gene: TRBJ2-1; v_gene: TRBV20-1; CDR3aa: CSASRDPYNEQFF